The sequence of this T cell receptor beta chain was determined in a study of blood T cells in healthy people across ages. The use of a sample-barcoded 5' primer and a J-beta primer mix characterized a second PCR of about 6 to 11 cycles. TCRdb re-called the 5' RACE reads with MiXCR, one entry per CDR3 protein. The sample consists of roughly 800,000 distinct CDR3 sequences, just under 25% of them appearing once. The CDR3 consists of 16 residues. Deletions cut 6 bases from V and 8 bases from J, with 23 bases between. From germline, CDR1 is MNHEY and CDR2 SVGEGT. These sequences were also reported in another study, on T cells of mothers and their children.

The genes are TRBV6-2 or TRBV6-3 and TRBJ2-1; the D call may be TRBD1 or TRBD2 (5 bases each). Sample: blood. The receptor comes from a boy between 10 and 17 years old in good health. CDR3: CASRPSWDPLSHEQFF. The CDR3 nucleotides read TGTGCCAGCAGACCATCTTGGGACCCCTTGAGCCATGAGCAGTTCTTC.